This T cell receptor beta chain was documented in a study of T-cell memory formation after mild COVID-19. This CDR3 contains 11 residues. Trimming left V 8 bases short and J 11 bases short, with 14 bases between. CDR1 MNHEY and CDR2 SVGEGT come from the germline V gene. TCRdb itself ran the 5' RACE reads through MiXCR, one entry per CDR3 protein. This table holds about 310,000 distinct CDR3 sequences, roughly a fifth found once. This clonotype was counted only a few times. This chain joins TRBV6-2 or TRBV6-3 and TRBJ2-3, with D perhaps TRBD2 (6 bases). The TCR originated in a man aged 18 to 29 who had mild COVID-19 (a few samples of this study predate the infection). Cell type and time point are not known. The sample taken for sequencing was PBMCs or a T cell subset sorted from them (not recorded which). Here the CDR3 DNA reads TGTGCCAGCCAAGACGGGACTCTGCAGTATTTT. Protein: CASQDGTLQYF.